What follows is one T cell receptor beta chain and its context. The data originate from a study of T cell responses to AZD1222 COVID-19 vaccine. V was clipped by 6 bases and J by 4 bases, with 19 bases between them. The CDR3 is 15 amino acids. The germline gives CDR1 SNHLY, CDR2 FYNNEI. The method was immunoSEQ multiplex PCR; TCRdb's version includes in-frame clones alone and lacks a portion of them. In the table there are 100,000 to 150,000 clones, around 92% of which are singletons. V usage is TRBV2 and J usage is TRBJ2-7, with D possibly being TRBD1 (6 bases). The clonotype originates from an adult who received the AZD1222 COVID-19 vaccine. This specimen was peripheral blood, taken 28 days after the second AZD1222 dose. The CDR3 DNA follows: TGTGCCAGCAGCGAAATAGGACAGTCCCGATACGAGCAGTACTTC. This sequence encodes CASSEIGQSRYEQYF.